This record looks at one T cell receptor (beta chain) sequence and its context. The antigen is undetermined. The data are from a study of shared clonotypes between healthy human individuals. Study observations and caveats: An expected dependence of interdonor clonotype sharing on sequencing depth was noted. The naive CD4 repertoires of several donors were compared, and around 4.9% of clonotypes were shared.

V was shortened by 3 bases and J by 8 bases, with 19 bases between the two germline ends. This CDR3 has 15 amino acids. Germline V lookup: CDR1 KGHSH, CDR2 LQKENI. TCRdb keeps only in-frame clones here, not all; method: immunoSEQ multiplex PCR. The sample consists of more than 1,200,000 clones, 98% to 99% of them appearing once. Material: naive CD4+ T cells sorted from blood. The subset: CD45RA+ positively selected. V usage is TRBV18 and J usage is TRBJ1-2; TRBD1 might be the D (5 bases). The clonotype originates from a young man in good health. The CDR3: CASSPEDFRAGGYTF. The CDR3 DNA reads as TGTGCCAGCTCACCCGAAGACTTCAGGGCGGGGGGCTACACCTTC.